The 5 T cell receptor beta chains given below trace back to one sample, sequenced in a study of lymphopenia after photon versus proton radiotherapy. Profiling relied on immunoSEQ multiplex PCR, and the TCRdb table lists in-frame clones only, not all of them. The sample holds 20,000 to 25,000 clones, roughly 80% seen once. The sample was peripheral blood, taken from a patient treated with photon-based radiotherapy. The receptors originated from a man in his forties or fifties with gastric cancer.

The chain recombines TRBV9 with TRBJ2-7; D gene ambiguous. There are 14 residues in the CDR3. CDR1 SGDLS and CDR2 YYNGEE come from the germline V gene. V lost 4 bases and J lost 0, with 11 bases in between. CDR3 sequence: CASSSGASSYEQYF. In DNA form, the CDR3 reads TGTGCCAGCAGCTCCGGCGCCAGCTCCTACGAGCAGTACTTC.

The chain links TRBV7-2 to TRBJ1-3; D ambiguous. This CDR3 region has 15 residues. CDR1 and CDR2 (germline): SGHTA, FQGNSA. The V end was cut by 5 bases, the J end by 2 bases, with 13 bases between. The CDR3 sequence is CASSRRVGPGNTIYF. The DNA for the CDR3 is TGTGCCAGCAGCCGTAGGGTAGGGCCTGGAAACACCATATATTTT.

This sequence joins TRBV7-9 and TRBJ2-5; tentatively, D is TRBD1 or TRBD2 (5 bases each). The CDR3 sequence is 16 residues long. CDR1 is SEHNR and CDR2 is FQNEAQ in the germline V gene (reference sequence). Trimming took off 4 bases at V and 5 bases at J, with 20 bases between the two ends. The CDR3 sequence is CASSSSLLGHGETQYF. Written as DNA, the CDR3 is TGTGCCAGCAGCTCTAGCCTCCTGGGGCACGGGGAGACCCAGTACTTC.

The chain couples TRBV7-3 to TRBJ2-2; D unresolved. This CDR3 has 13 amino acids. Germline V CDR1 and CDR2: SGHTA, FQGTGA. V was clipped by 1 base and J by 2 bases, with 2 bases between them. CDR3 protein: CASSLSNTGELFF. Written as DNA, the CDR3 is TGTGCCAGCAGCTTAAGTAACACCGGGGAGCTGTTTTTT.

CDR3 in amino acids: CASSESRFPYEQYF. The CDR3 DNA follows: TGTGCCAGCAGTGAATCCCGATTCCCCTACGAGCAGTACTTC. This chain connects TRBV6-1 to TRBJ2-7, with D uncertain. CDR1 and CDR2 (germline): MNHNS, SASEGT. This CDR3 region has 14 residues. The V gene lost 2 bases and the J gene lost 2 bases, with 10 bases spanning the gap.